A single sample gave rise to the 11 T cell receptor beta chains below, sequenced in a study of T cell responses to AZD1222 COVID-19 vaccine. The repertoire was sequenced with immunoSEQ multiplex PCR; TCRdb's copy has only in-frame clones and lacks some. The table records approximately 110,000 clones, nearly 90% of them present only once. This material consisted of peripheral blood, taken 28 days after the second AZD1222 dose. These receptors were taken from an adult who received the AZD1222 COVID-19 vaccine.

This chain links TRBV5-5 with TRBJ2-6; no firm D call. Germline CDR1 SGHKS, CDR2 YYEKEE (reference sequence). The V end was cut by 2 bases, the J end by 0 bases, with 18 bases between. This CDR3 has 19 amino acids. CDR3 residues: CASSFKGPGSYSGANVLTF. CDR3 nucleotide sequence: TGTGCCAGCAGCTTTAAAGGGCCAGGATCTTACTCTGGGGCCAACGTCCTGACTTTC.

The V and J genes are TRBV5-4 and TRBJ2-1; 9 bases map to TRBD2. Germline CDR1 SGHNT, CDR2 YYREEE (reference sequence). The CDR3 runs to 14 residues. The V segment lost 5 bases and the J segment 8 bases; nucleotides outside the gene matches: 8. CDR3 coding DNA: TGTGCCAGCAGGCCTATAGCGGGAGTCGATGAGCAGTTCTTC. It yields the protein CASRPIAGVDEQFF.

This clone showed up just a few times. This chain connects TRBV27 to TRBJ2-7; unclear D gene. V lost 6 bases and J 2 bases, leaving 11 bases between the germline ends. Germline V lookup: CDR1 MNHEY, CDR2 SMNVEV (reference sequence). The CDR3 is 13 residues long. The CDR3 protein is CASRPTVAYEQYF. The CDR3 region has the DNA TGTGCCAGCAGGCCAACAGTTGCCTACGAGCAGTACTTC.

The CDR3 nucleotides are TGTGCCAGCAGTGAACGTCGGACCACTTACGAGCAGTACTTC. The encoded protein is CASSERRTTYEQYF. V gene TRBV2 combines with J gene TRBJ2-7, with D unclear. The germline CDR1 and CDR2 sequences are SNHLY and FYNNEI. Trimming left V 2 bases short and J 4 bases short, with 12 bases between. The CDR3 has 14 amino acids.

The chain uses TRBV28 and TRBJ1-2; tentatively, D is TRBD1 (5 bases). The CDR3 has 12 amino acids. V lost 2 bases and J lost 8, with 9 bases in between. Germline loops: CDR1 MDHEN, CDR2 SYDVKM. The CDR3 DNA sequence: TGTGCCAGCAGTTTACTCAGGGAGGGCTACACCTTC. Its translation is CASSLLREGYTF.

This clone was picked up one time. The genes are TRBV6-4 and TRBJ2-2, with 9 bases identical to TRBD2. Losses at the gene ends were 5 bases for V and 7 bases for J; bases not matched to a gene: 8. Germline CDR1 reads MRHNA; CDR2 reads SNTAGT. CDR3 length: 15 amino acids. DNA of the CDR3: TGTGCCAGCAGTTCCTTAGCGGGAGCGGACGGGGAGCTGTTTTTT. Amino acid sequence: CASSSLAGADGELFF.

The genes are TRBV19 and TRBJ2-7; 7 bases fit TRBD1. Germline assignment: CDR1 LNHDA and CDR2 SQIVND (reference sequence). The CDR3 consists of 13 residues. Unmatched junction bases numbered 4, after V lost 5 bases and J lost 3 bases. The CDR3 DNA reads TGTGCCAGTAGTCCAGGGGGACACTACGAGCAGTACTTC. Translated: CASSPGGHYEQYF. The entire variable domain, with the rest obtained from reference TRBV19 and TRBJ2-7, is as follows: DGGITQSPKYLFRKEGQNVTLSCEQNLNHDAMYWYRQDPGQGLRLIYYSQIVNDFQKGDIAEGYSVSREKKESFPLTVTSAQKNPTAFYLCASSPGGHYEQYFGPGTRLTVT.

J is TRBJ2-2 and V is TRBV6-4, with unresolved D. This CDR3 is 13 amino acids long. Germline V CDR1 and CDR2: MRHNA, SNTAGT. V lost 6 bases and J lost 0, with 5 bases in between. In DNA, the CDR3 is TGTGCCAGCAGAAACACGAACACCGGGGAGCTGTTTTTT. Translating gives CASRNTNTGELFF.

The chain recombines TRBV12-3 or TRBV12-4 with TRBJ1-3; D gene uncertain. V lost 7 bases and J lost 15, with 13 bases in between. The CDR3 consists of 10 residues. The CDR3 DNA is TGTGCCAGCAAACAGACCCATTCATATTTT. Translating gives CASKQTHSYF.

The gene calls are TRBV5-4 and TRBJ2-2; D call uncertain. The CDR3 spans 15 residues. The germline V gene has CDR1 SGHNT and CDR2 YYREEE (reference sequence). V was shortened by 0 bases and J by 6 bases, with 12 bases between the two germline ends. In DNA form, the CDR3 reads TGTGCCAGCAGCTTGGATCTGACGGTCGCCGGGGAGCTGTTTTTT. The encoded protein is CASSLDLTVAGELFF. The whole variable domain, remainder taken from reference TRBV5-4 and TRBJ2-2, is ETGVTQSPTHLIKTRGQQVTLRCSSQSGHNTVSWYQQALGQGPQFIFQYYREEENGRGNFPPRFSGLQFPNYSSELNVNALELDDSALYLCASSLDLTVAGELFFGEGSRLTVL.

The genes are TRBV6-4 and TRBJ2-7, with TRBD2 identical over 12 bases. This CDR3 comprises 18 residues. Trimming removed 6 bases from V and 0 bases from J; junction bases left unmatched: 12. Germline CDR1 reads MRHNA; CDR2 reads SNTAGT. CDR3 amino acids: CASRWSSGRASNSYEQYF. CDR3 in DNA: TGTGCCAGCAGGTGGTCTAGCGGGAGGGCTTCCAACTCCTACGAGCAGTACTTC.